This T cell receptor (beta chain) was documented in a study of T-cell memory formation after mild COVID-19. One entry per CDR3 protein results from TCRdb running MiXCR on the 5' RACE reads. The data show about 270,000 distinct CDR3 sequences, over 15% seen once. Per germline, CDR1 GTSNPN and CDR2 SVGIG (reference sequence). V was trimmed by 5 bases and J by 0 bases, leaving 14 bases between them. The CDR3 loop spans 15 amino acids. This clonotype was found once. V gene TRBV30 combines with J gene TRBJ2-1, with D perhaps given as TRBD1 or TRBD2 (5 bases each). The sequence came from a man younger than 30 who had mild COVID-19 (a few samples of this study predate the infection). Cell type and time point are not known. The sample consisted of PBMCs or a T cell subset sorted from them (not recorded which). The chain's CDR3 is CAWALGVSSYNEQFF. The DNA of the CDR3 is TGTGCCTGGGCCTTGGGGGTTTCCTCCTACAATGAGCAGTTCTTC.